The source of this TCR beta chain is a study of identical twins. Each CDR3 protein gets one entry after TCRdb re-called the 5' RACE reads with MiXCR. The sample holds around 490,000 distinct CDR3 sequences, 20% to 25% seen once. There are many counts of this clonotype. These data were likewise used in another study, on yellow fever vaccine responses in identical twins.

The source material was CD4+ T cells sorted from blood. The TCR sequence derives from a woman between 18 and 30 years old in good health.

The CDR3 region has the DNA TGTGCCAGCAGCTTGGGATCTGTCACCGGGGAGCTGTTTTTT. Translated: CASSLGSVTGELFF. The chain recombines TRBV5-5 with TRBJ2-2; D not certain. The V gene's germline CDR1 is SGHKS and CDR2 YYEKEE (reference sequence). V dropped 0 bases and J dropped 4 bases, with 7 bases sitting between them. The CDR3 has 14 residues.